Below, 26 T cell receptor beta chains from the same sample are listed, as sequenced in a study of shared clonotypes between healthy human individuals. CD8 cells regarded as naive lacked CD45RO, were positively chosen for CCR7, and omitted terminally differentiated effector memory CD45RA+ cells. Some clones are missing from TCRdb's copy, which holds only in-frame ones; the method was immunoSEQ multiplex PCR. The sample includes more than 550,000 clones, 92% of them seen just once. What was sequenced was naive CD8+ T cells sorted from blood. Receptor source: a man aged 25 to 45 in good health.

The V gene is TRBV5-4, the J gene TRBJ2-1; D not certain. Germline-derived CDR1 and CDR2 are SGHNT and YYREEE (reference sequence). V lost 0 bases, J lost 9 bases, and 7 bases lay in between. The CDR3 has 12 amino acids. CDR3 bases: TGTGCCAGCAGCTTGGAAGATCTTGAGCAGTTCTTC. Translated, it gives CASSLEDLEQFF.

This clone has a handful of counts. The chain employs TRBV19 and TRBJ2-2; a possible D gene is TRBD2 (6 bases). Trimming shortened V by 7 bases and J by 0 bases, and 30 bases separated the two germline ends. The CDR3 extends over 21 amino acids. Germline CDR1 reads LNHDA; CDR2 reads SQIVND (reference sequence). The CDR3 is CASTPGGRGLWRFANTGELFF. The CDR3 DNA is TGTGCCAGTACCCCCGGGGGAAGGGGCCTCTGGCGATTCGCGAACACCGGGGAGCTGTTTTTT.

The chain couples TRBV19 to TRBJ1-3; D ambiguous. The CDR3 spans 15 residues. The V and J ends lost 9 bases and 4 bases respectively, with 19 bases between them. The V gene's germline CDR1 is LNHDA and CDR2 SQIVND (reference sequence). CDR3 region: CARRVRQVEGNTIYF. For the CDR3, the DNA is TGTGCCAGGCGAGTTCGTCAGGTAGAAGGAAACACCATATATTTT.

The table lists this clone with a count of one. The chain recombines TRBV27 with TRBJ1-1, with 7 bases aligning to TRBD1. Trimming took 6 bases from V and 0 from J; bases not matched to a gene: 10. Germline V lookup: CDR1 MNHEY, CDR2 SMNVEV (reference sequence). The CDR3 extends over 16 amino acids. The chain's CDR3 is CASRPHKTGMNTEAFF. CDR3 nucleotides: TGTGCCAGCAGACCCCACAAGACAGGGATGAACACTGAAGCTTTCTTT.

The chain joins TRBV7-9 to TRBJ2-7; TRBD2 might be the D (6 bases). The CDR3 extends over 14 amino acids. CDR1 is SEHNR, CDR2 FQNEAQ, per germline (reference sequence). V dropped 7 bases and J dropped 5 bases, with 18 bases sitting between them. The CDR3 coding sequence is TGTGCCAGCAAATCTCCGGGACTCTTGAACGAGCAGTACTTC. Its protein is CASKSPGLLNEQYF.

This clone was counted once. The same CDR3 also results from other DNA sequences found in this sample. V and J are TRBV9 and TRBJ1-1, with unresolved D. Germline CDR1 is SGDLS and CDR2 is YYNGEE. This CDR3 is built from 12 residues. The V end lost 0 bases, the J end lost 4 bases, and 4 bases lay between the germline ends. The CDR3 nucleotides are TGTGCCAGCAGCGTAGTGGGCACTGAAGCTTTCTTT. It translates to CASSVVGTEAFF.

V and J are TRBV6-1 and TRBJ2-7; a possible D gene is TRBD2 (6 bases). The V gene lost 1 base and the J gene lost 3 bases, with 13 bases spanning the gap. The CDR3 consists of 15 residues. Germline CDR1 MNHNS, CDR2 SASEGT. DNA for the CDR3: TGTGCCAGCAGTGAAGTGGAGGGAGTCGTCTACGAGCAGTACTTC. Amino acid sequence: CASSEVEGVVYEQYF.

The V gene is TRBV5-4, the J gene TRBJ2-1; D not certain. Per the germline V gene, CDR1 is SGHNT and CDR2 is YYREEE (reference sequence). This CDR3 comprises 15 residues. Trimming removed 1 base at V and 7 bases at J, with 15 bases between. The DNA for the CDR3 is TGTGCCAGCAGCTTGCCCCTGGGCCTGGGGAATGAGCAGTTCTTC. Protein product: CASSLPLGLGNEQFF.

Comment on this clone: A much larger clone differs by one base, so this may be a read error. The chain is built from TRBV28 and TRBJ2-7; D is unresolved. Trimming removed 5 bases at V and 3 bases at J, with 5 bases between. The CDR3 consists of 11 residues. Looked up from germline, CDR1 is MDHEN and CDR2 is SYDVKM. CDR3 in amino acids: CASSPYYEQYF. The CDR3 region has the DNA TGTGCCAGCAGTCCCTACTACGAGCAGTACTTC.

This sequence joins TRBV11-2 and TRBJ2-3; D is ambiguous. In germline, CDR1 is SGHAT, CDR2 FQNNGV. The V and J ends lost 5 bases and 10 bases respectively, with 13 bases between them. The CDR3 is made up of 12 amino acids. DNA of the CDR3: TGTGCCAGCAGCCCGGGTGATAGGGCGCAGTATTTT. Its translation: CASSPGDRAQYF.

Written as DNA, the CDR3 is TGCGCCAGCAGCCAGTTTGGACAGGGATCAACTAATGAAAAACTGTTTTTT. The encoded protein is CASSQFGQGSTNEKLFF. This chain connects TRBV4-1 to TRBJ1-4; 8 positions agree with TRBD1. The CDR3 has 17 amino acids. V gave up 3 bases and J gave up 0 bases; unmatched junction bases: 6. The V gene's germline CDR1 is MGHRA and CDR2 YSYEKL.

The sample holds one count of this clone. The J gene is TRBJ2-5, the V gene TRBV11-2, with D perhaps TRBD2 (5 bases). The CDR3 length is 15 residues. Trimming left V 4 bases short and J 4 bases short, with 16 bases between. Germline CDR1 reads SGHAT; CDR2 reads FQNNGV. The chain's CDR3 is CASSSAVDRGETQYF. CDR3 coding DNA: TGTGCCAGCAGCTCGGCCGTTGACCGGGGAGAGACCCAGTACTTC. Supplemented by reference TRBV11-2 and TRBJ2-5, the full variable domain reads EAGVAQSPRYKIIEKRQSVAFWCNPISGHATLYWYQQILGQGPKLLIQFQNNGVVDDSQLPKDRFSAERLKGVDSTLKIQPAKLEDSAVYLCASSSAVDRGETQYFGPGTRLLVL.

The CDR3 nucleotides are TGCAGCGTTGAAGCCGCGTCTAGCGGGAGCTACGAGCAGTACTTC. Translated, it gives CSVEAASSGSYEQYF. V usage is TRBV29-1 and J usage is TRBJ2-7, with 10 bases aligning to TRBD2. Per the germline V gene, CDR1 is SQVTM and CDR2 is ANQGSEA. CDR3 length: 15 amino acids. The trim removed 1 base at V and 3 bases at J, leaving 6 bases unmatched.

The V and J genes are TRBV27 and TRBJ1-2; possible D gene TRBD1, 6 bases. The CDR3 extends over 14 amino acids. The germline CDR1 and CDR2 sequences are MNHEY and SMNVEV (reference sequence). The V end was cut by 2 bases, the J end by 6 bases, with 13 bases between. CDR3 coding DNA: TGTGCCAGCAGTTTAACAAACAGGGCGGATGGCTACACCTTC. Amino acid sequence: CASSLTNRADGYTF.

J is TRBJ2-7 and V is TRBV27, with D maybe TRBD2 (5 bases). Trimming left V 6 bases short and J 3 bases short, with 12 bases between. CDR3 length: 13 residues. In germline, CDR1 is MNHEY, CDR2 SMNVEV (reference sequence). The DNA of the CDR3 is TGTGCCAGCAGCCCTGCGGGCGGCTACGAGCAGTACTTC. Its translation: CASSPAGGYEQYF.

The rearrangement joins TRBV7-2 to TRBJ2-1; 10 positions match TRBD2. The CDR3 length is 16 residues. V lost 3 bases and J lost 7; bases outside the gene matches: 9. CDR1 is SGHTA and CDR2 is FQGNSA in the germline V gene. The chain's CDR3 is CASSFGSGRASNEQFF. The CDR3 DNA sequence: TGTGCCAGCAGCTTTGGGAGCGGGAGGGCGTCGAATGAGCAGTTCTTC.

This sequence joins TRBV15 and TRBJ1-2; possibly TRBD1 for D (6 bases). Trimming left V 5 bases short and J 5 bases short, with 18 bases between. Germline CDR1 reads LNHNV; CDR2 reads YYDKDF (reference sequence). CDR3 size: 15 residues. The CDR3 spells CATSVSAGDGYGYTF. CDR3 bases: TGTGCCACCAGCGTTTCGGCAGGGGATGGGTATGGCTACACCTTC.

The rearrangement uses TRBV28 and TRBJ2-5; no definite D call. V dropped 5 bases and J dropped 1 base, with 20 bases sitting between them. Germline V gene sequence: CDR1 MDHEN, CDR2 SYDVKM. The CDR3 extends over 17 amino acids. The CDR3 sequence is CASSGKWPDLPQETQYF. Here the CDR3 DNA reads TGTGCCAGCAGTGGAAAATGGCCGGATCTTCCCCAAGAGACCCAGTACTTC. The full variable domain, its missing parts supplied by reference TRBV28 and TRBJ2-5, is DVKVTQSSRYLVKRTGEKVFLECVQDMDHENMFWYRQDPGLGLRLIYFSYDVKMKEKGDIPEGYSVSREKKERFSLILESASTNQTSMYLCASSGKWPDLPQETQYFGPGTRLLVL.

This chain connects TRBV11-2 to TRBJ2-1, with 9 bases identical to TRBD2. After removal of 1 base from V and 3 bases from J, the junction contained 7 bases not matched to a gene. The germline V gene encodes CDR1 SGHAT and CDR2 FQNNGV. This CDR3 has 17 residues. CDR3 nucleotides: TGTGCCAGCAGCTTAGTACCTAGCGGGAAAGTCTACAATGAGCAGTTCTTC. Translating gives CASSLVPSGKVYNEQFF.

The V gene is TRBV27, the J gene TRBJ2-1; D might be TRBD2 (6 bases). Per germline, CDR1 MNHEY and CDR2 SMNVEV (reference sequence). This CDR3 is built from 15 residues. Trimming removed 4 bases at V and 0 bases at J, with 10 bases between. The CDR3 region has the DNA TGTGCCAGCAGTTGGGACGGGAGCTCCTACAATGAGCAGTTCTTC. Translation: CASSWDGSSYNEQFF.

The rearrangement uses TRBV4-2 and TRBJ2-2, with D possibly being TRBD1 (6 bases). V was trimmed by 4 bases and J by 3 bases, leaving 12 bases between them. Looked up from germline, CDR1 is LGHNA and CDR2 is YNFKEQ. The CDR3 is 15 residues long. CDR3 protein: CASSLGASHTGELFF. The CDR3 nucleotides are TGTGCCAGCAGCCTGGGGGCGTCTCACACCGGGGAGCTGTTTTTT.

The V and J genes are TRBV11-2 and TRBJ2-1; TRBD2 aligns across 8 bases. Germline V gives CDR1 SGHAT, CDR2 FQNNGV. V trimming: 0 bases; J trimming: 4 bases; junction bases outside the gene matches: 8. The CDR3 spans 17 residues. CDR3 residues: CASSLDLAGASYNEQFF. The CDR3 nucleotides read TGTGCCAGCAGCTTAGATCTAGCGGGTGCGAGTTACAATGAGCAGTTCTTC.

V is TRBV29-1 and J is TRBJ2-7; tentatively, D is TRBD2 (5 bases). Trimming stripped 6 bases from V and 5 bases from J, with 11 bases between. CDR1 SQVTM and CDR2 ANQGSEA come from the germline V gene. CDR3 length: 11 residues. The chain's CDR3 is CSVRGLNEQYF. Written as DNA, the CDR3 is TGCAGCGTCCGTGGACTTAACGAGCAGTACTTC.

The chain joins TRBV6-6 to TRBJ2-1; the match to TRBD2 covers 12 bases. Germline V gene lookup returns CDR1 MNHNY and CDR2 SVGAGI (reference sequence). The CDR3 length is 13 residues. Germline trimming cut 8 bases from V and 7 bases from J; bases unmatched to any gene: 3. The CDR3 nucleotides are TGTGCCAGCTCCGGACTAGCGGGAAATGAGCAGTTCTTC. Translated: CASSGLAGNEQFF.

The gene calls are TRBV27 and TRBJ2-5; no firm D call. Trimming left V 0 bases short and J 1 base short, with 3 bases between. The CDR3 consists of 13 residues. Germline lookup yields CDR1 MNHEY and CDR2 SMNVEV (reference sequence). CDR3 sequence reads: CASSLSSQETQYF. CDR3 nucleotides: TGTGCCAGCAGTTTATCTAGCCAAGAGACCCAGTACTTC.

This chain links TRBV5-4 with TRBJ2-3; perhaps TRBD1 as D (5 bases). Germline V gene sequence: CDR1 SGHNT, CDR2 YYREEE (reference sequence). The CDR3 length is 13 residues. Trimming took off 0 bases at V and 4 bases at J, with 6 bases between the two ends. CDR3 nucleotide sequence: TGTGCCAGCAGCTTGGAAGGGGCAGATACGCAGTATTTT. This translates into CASSLEGADTQYF.